Sequencing of this T cell receptor beta chain was carried out in a study of blood T cells in healthy people across ages. Background on the study: Researchers report that template switching captured about one barcoded beta molecule per two T cells. Study-wide results and caveats: When set beside aged donors, long-lived donors presented more naive CD4+ cells and higher diversity.

Together with a sample-barcoded 5' primer, a J-beta primer mix was included in a second PCR lasting about 6 to 11 cycles. TCRdb itself ran the 5' RACE reads through MiXCR, one entry per CDR3 protein. The table has about 1.5 million distinct CDR3 sequences, approximately 43% seen once. Germline CDR1 is SGDLS and CDR2 is YYNGEE. The V and J ends lost 0 bases and 3 bases respectively, with 7 bases between them. The CDR3 loop spans 13 amino acids. This clonotype has only a few counts. Its specificity is not known. The authors isolated at least 6 million PBMCs per sample. The origin of this receptor is a woman between 18 and 30 years old in good health. Sequenced: blood. The J gene is TRBJ2-7, the V gene TRBV9; D is perhaps TRBD1 (5 bases). The CDR3: CASSVAGNYEQYF. In DNA form, the CDR3 reads TGTGCCAGCAGCGTAGCAGGGAACTACGAGCAGTACTTC.